This T cell receptor beta chain was captured by sequencing in a study of blood T cell repertoires in COVID-19. The wider study: Donors in the United States, Italy and Spain gave samples during acute or convalescent COVID-19. From T cells, B-cell-depleted T cells, or PBMCs came the material, which was cDNA or gDNA.

The germline V gene has CDR1 LGHDT and CDR2 YNNKEL (reference sequence). CDR3 length equals 12 residues. Trimming took off 7 bases at V and 8 bases at J, with 12 bases between the two ends. Authors' methods: Quantification of nucleated cells was approximated via reference gene primer amplification. Libraries were prepared by immunoSEQ multiplex PCR; TCRdb keeps only in-frame clonotypes and omits some of them. V and J calls and clone size are those listed in that table; D and trimming were worked out from the DNA. The table has a few hundred thousand clones, approximately 84% seen once. Sequencing used peripheral blood. This rearrangement joins TRBV3-1 (or the pseudogene TRBV3-2) to TRBJ1-3; D unresolved. This sequence originates from a woman in her sixties or seventies with acute or convalescent COVID-19. CDR3 sequence: CASTLLGDTIYF. Here the CDR3 DNA reads TGTGCCAGCACCCTGTTGGGAGACACCATATATTTT.